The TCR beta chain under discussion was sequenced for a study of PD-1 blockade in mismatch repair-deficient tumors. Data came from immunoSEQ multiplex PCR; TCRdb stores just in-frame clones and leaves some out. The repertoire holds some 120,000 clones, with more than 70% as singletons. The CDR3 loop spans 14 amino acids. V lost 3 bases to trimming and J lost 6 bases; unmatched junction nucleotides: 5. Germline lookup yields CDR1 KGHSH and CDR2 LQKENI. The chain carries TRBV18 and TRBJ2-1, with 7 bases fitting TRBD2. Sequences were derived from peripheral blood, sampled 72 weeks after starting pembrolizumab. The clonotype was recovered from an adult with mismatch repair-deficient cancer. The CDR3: CASSPRGRGNEQFF. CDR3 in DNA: TGTGCCAGCTCACCTCGGGGGAGGGGCAATGAGCAGTTCTTC. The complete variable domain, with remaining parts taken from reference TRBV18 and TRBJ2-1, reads NAGVMQNPRHLVRRRGQEARLRCSPMKGHSHVYWYRQLPEEGLKFMVYLQKENIIDESGMPKERFSAEFPKEGPSILRIQQVVRGDSAAYFCASSPRGRGNEQFFGPGTRLTVL.